The next 29 T cell receptor beta chains were all read from a single sample in a study of beta chain features in type 1 diabetes. Regarding the study as a whole: Shorter TCRB CDR3s, moderately but significantly so, were found in Type 1 diabetes patients in all four CD4+ subsets.

No antigen has been assigned to these receptors. Since all of the isolated RNA was reverse transcribed, expressed TCRB transcripts were what got sequenced. Measured with immunoSEQ multiplex PCR; TCRdb has only the in-frame clones, and not every one. The top ten hold 0.022% of the sample, which has 550,000 to 850,000 clones, under 15% seen once. Sequencing used naive CD4+ T cells from blood. The source is a man between 18 and 29 years old with type 1 diabetes.

In this sample, this clone turned up a few times. The V call is TRBV7-9, the J call TRBJ1-3; D may be TRBD1 (5 bases). The CDR3 totals 16 residues. The V end lost 5 bases, the J end lost 0 bases, and 14 bases lay between the germline ends. CDR1 is SEHNR and CDR2 is FQNEAQ in the germline V gene (reference sequence). CDR3 amino acids: CASSPRDSYSGNTIYF. As DNA, the CDR3 is TGTGCCAGCAGCCCGAGGGACTCTTACTCTGGAAACACCATATATTTT.

A few counts support this clone. The V and J genes are TRBV4-2 and TRBJ2-3; 9 nucleotides align to TRBD2. CDR1 is LGHNA and CDR2 is YNFKEQ in the germline V gene. There are 16 residues in the CDR3. V lost 1 base and J lost 0; bases outside the gene matches: 2. CDR3 amino acids: CASSQASGDSTDTQYF. The CDR3 DNA follows: TGTGCCAGCAGCCAAGCTAGCGGGGATAGCACAGATACGCAGTATTTT.

Many counts were recorded for this clone. This rearrangement joins TRBV10-3 to TRBJ1-6; D is uncertain. CDR3 length: 12 residues. CDR1 and CDR2 (germline): ENHRY, SYGVKD. Trimming took off 2 bases at V and 10 bases at J, with 6 bases between the two ends. The CDR3 coding sequence is TGTGCCATCAGTGAGCACGGCTCACCCCTCCACTTT. Its protein is CAISEHGSPLHF.

This clone was counted a few times. This chain joins TRBV4-1 and TRBJ1-5, with D uncertain. The CDR3 loop spans 16 amino acids. Germline loops: CDR1 MGHRA, CDR2 YSYEKL. V dropped 1 base and J dropped 6 bases, with 16 bases sitting between them. The CDR3 loop reads CASSQVSRGVGQPQHF. The CDR3 nucleotides read TGCGCCAGCAGCCAAGTGAGTCGGGGAGTCGGTCAGCCCCAGCATTTT.

This clone has a handful of counts. J is TRBJ1-5 and V is TRBV6-1; D is perhaps TRBD1 (5 bases). Trimming pared 0 bases from V and 10 bases from J, leaving 10 bases between. Germline CDR1 is MNHNS and CDR2 is SASEGT. The CDR3 spans 13 residues. This CDR3 reads CASSEAPGNPQHF. The CDR3 DNA is TGTGCCAGCAGTGAAGCGCCAGGGAATCCCCAGCATTTT.

This clone was seen a handful of times. V gene TRBV7-2 combines with J gene TRBJ1-1; D is uncertain. CDR3 length: 13 amino acids. The germline V gene encodes CDR1 SGHTA and CDR2 FQGNSA. The V end lost 4 bases, the J end lost 2 bases, and 8 bases lay between the germline ends. The CDR3 protein is CASSSTRNTEAFF. CDR3 coding DNA: TGTGCCAGCAGCTCGACACGCAACACTGAAGCTTTCTTT.

The V call is TRBV2, the J call TRBJ1-1, with 7 bases fitting TRBD1. V trimming: 9 bases; J trimming: 1 base; junction bases outside the gene matches: 8. The V gene's germline CDR1 is SNHLY and CDR2 FYNNEI. The CDR3 contains 14 residues. The DNA of the CDR3 is TGTGCCAGTCCTACGCACAGGGGGAACACTGAAGCTTTCTTT. It translates to CASPTHRGNTEAFF.

This clone was counted only a few times. The sample contains more than one DNA sequence encoding this CDR3. CDR3 region: CAWSLAGRTDTQYF. DNA for the CDR3: TGTGCCTGGAGTCTGGCGGGGCGCACAGATACGCAGTATTTT. J is TRBJ2-3 and V is TRBV30; D is perhaps TRBD2 (6 bases). There are 14 residues in the CDR3. The V and J ends lost 2 bases and 1 base respectively, with 10 bases between them. Germline loops: CDR1 GTSNPN, CDR2 SVGIG (reference sequence).

A few counts support this clone. The V and J genes are TRBV30 and TRBJ1-1; D not resolved. Between the trimmed V and J ends, which lost 1 base and 3 bases, there was a span of 3 bases. This CDR3 spans 11 amino acids. CDR1 is GTSNPN, CDR2 SVGIG, per germline (reference sequence). The CDR3 spells CAWSEYTEAFF. The CDR3 region has the DNA TGTGCCTGGAGTGAATACACTGAAGCTTTCTTT.

The chain joins TRBV9 to TRBJ2-2, with D possibly being TRBD1 or TRBD2 (6 bases each). With 1 base removed from V and 0 bases from J, the gap between germline ends came to 10 bases. This CDR3 spans 16 amino acids. Germline CDR1 is SGDLS and CDR2 is YYNGEE. The CDR3, as DNA: TGTGCCAGCAGCGTAAGGGGGGCCGCGAACACCGGGGAGCTGTTTTTT. Its translation: CASSVRGAANTGELFF.

This clone has a handful of counts. Its ends do not fully match the called genes, so a read error is possible. The chain joins TRBV7-7 to TRBJ2-2; D uncertain. The CDR3 runs 13 residues. Germline V CDR1 and CDR2: SSHAT, FNYEAQ (reference sequence). CDR3 protein: CASRPTGTGELFF. As DNA, the CDR3 is TGTGCTAGCAGGCCGACTGGCACCGGGGAGCTGTTTTTT.

This clone was observed a handful of times. The chain combines TRBV7-9 with TRBJ1-2; perhaps TRBD1 as D (6 bases). V lost 5 bases and J 2 bases, leaving 12 bases between the germline ends. Germline lookup yields CDR1 SEHNR and CDR2 FQNEAQ (reference sequence). The CDR3 runs to 14 residues. The CDR3: CASSPITGNYGYTF. The DNA for the CDR3 is TGTGCCAGCAGCCCGATAACAGGGAACTATGGCTACACCTTC.

The chain carries TRBV2 and TRBJ2-5; 9 positions agree with TRBD2. The trim removed 1 base at V and 4 bases at J, leaving 4 bases unmatched. The CDR3 has 15 residues. CDR1 and CDR2 (germline): SNHLY, FYNNEI. The CDR3 region has the DNA TGTGCCAGCAGTGAAGGGCTAGCGGGGACAGAGACCCAGTACTTC. Its translation: CASSEGLAGTETQYF.

This clone has only a few counts. This chain joins TRBV5-6 and TRBJ2-6; 11 nucleotides match TRBD1. The trim removed 4 bases at V and 3 bases at J, leaving 9 bases unmatched. Looked up from germline, CDR1 is SGHDT and CDR2 is YYEEEE. The CDR3 has 18 residues. The CDR3 loop is CASSPAGQGVDGANVLTF. The CDR3 nucleotides read TGTGCCAGCAGCCCAGCGGGACAGGGGGTTGATGGGGCCAACGTCCTGACTTTC.

The chain uses TRBV5-1 and TRBJ1-4, with D unclear. Germline loops: CDR1 SGHRS, CDR2 YFSETQ. V was cut by 5 bases and J by 6 bases, with 11 bases left in between. The CDR3 consists of 13 residues. CDR3 sequence (DNA): TGCGCCAGCAGAGGAGCTGGGGATGAAAAACTGTTTTTT. It encodes CASRGAGDEKLFF.

This clone has a handful of counts. The chain couples TRBV19 to TRBJ1-2; the D is unclear. The CDR3 has 13 amino acids. The germline CDR1 and CDR2 sequences are LNHDA and SQIVND (reference sequence). V gave up 5 bases and J gave up 3 bases, with 10 bases separating them. CDR3 in amino acids: CASSPAGYYGYTF. CDR3 sequence (DNA): TGTGCCAGTAGTCCCGCGGGGTACTATGGCTACACCTTC.

This clone was counted a few times. The J gene is TRBJ2-1, the V gene TRBV27; 8 bases agree with TRBD1. The CDR3 consists of 16 residues. Germline V gives CDR1 MNHEY, CDR2 SMNVEV (reference sequence). V shed 4 bases and J 3 bases; nucleotides not matched to a gene: 8. CDR3 loop: CASSSPGTGSYNEQFF. Here the CDR3 DNA reads TGTGCCAGCAGTTCACCTGGGACAGGCAGCTACAATGAGCAGTTCTTC.

This clone showed up just a few times. The chain links TRBV6-5 to TRBJ2-7, with TRBD1 identical over 10 bases. This CDR3 is 14 amino acids long. Germline V gives CDR1 MNHEY, CDR2 SVGAGI. V shed 6 bases and J 6 bases; nucleotides not matched to a gene: 8. CDR3 sequence: CASSSGQGRSEQYF. The CDR3 bases are TGTGCCAGCAGCTCGGGACAGGGGAGGTCCGAGCAGTACTTC.

This clone occurred a few times. The rearrangement joins TRBV7-2 to TRBJ1-2; no firm D call. The germline V gene encodes CDR1 SGHTA and CDR2 FQGNSA. V lost 1 base and J 3 bases, leaving 6 bases between the germline ends. The CDR3 runs to 13 residues. The DNA for the CDR3 is TGTGCCAGCAGCTTAGTGACTTACTATGGCTACACCTTC. Translation gives CASSLVTYYGYTF.

This clone was detected a few times. The V gene is TRBV4-2, the J gene TRBJ2-7, with D maybe TRBD2 (6 bases). Per germline, CDR1 LGHNA and CDR2 YNFKEQ. The CDR3 extends over 16 amino acids. Trimming shortened V by 0 bases and J by 1 base, and 13 bases separated the two germline ends. For the CDR3, the DNA is TGTGCCAGCAGCCAAGATTTTGGGACTTATTCCTACGAGCAGTACTTC. Protein: CASSQDFGTYSYEQYF.

The V call is TRBV9, the J call TRBJ1-3; perhaps TRBD1 as D (6 bases). The CDR3 sequence is 16 residues long. Between the trimmed V and J ends, which lost 0 bases and 4 bases, there was a span of 14 bases. The germline V gene has CDR1 SGDLS and CDR2 YYNGEE. Here the CDR3 reads CASSVGPGASGNTIYF. CDR3 in DNA: TGTGCCAGCAGCGTAGGGCCGGGGGCATCCGGAAACACCATATATTTT. Complete variable domain (other parts from reference TRBV9 and TRBJ1-3): DSGVTQTPKHLITATGQRVTLRCSPRSGDLSVYWYQQSLDQGLQFLIQYYNGEERAKGNILERFSAQQFPDLHSELNLSSLELGDSALYFCASSVGPGASGNTIYFGEGSWLTVV.

This chain links TRBV30 with TRBJ1-2; D perhaps matches TRBD1 (5 bases). The V gene lost 7 bases and the J gene lost 1 base, with 7 bases spanning the gap. There are 11 residues in the CDR3. Germline values: CDR1 GTSNPN, CDR2 SVGIG (reference sequence). CDR3 protein: CALGVNYGYTF. The CDR3, as DNA: TGTGCCTTAGGGGTTAACTATGGCTACACCTTC.

The gene calls are TRBV5-8 and TRBJ1-3; D possibly corresponds to TRBD1 (6 bases). The V end was cut by 0 bases, the J end by 2 bases, with 6 bases between. This CDR3 has 14 residues. Germline loops: CDR1 SGHTS, CDR2 YDEGEE. The CDR3 DNA reads TGTGCCAGCAGCTTGGACAGGGCTGGAAACACCATATATTTT. Translated: CASSLDRAGNTIYF.

The table lists this clone with a few counts. The CDR3 reads CASSREDPSYEQFF. CDR3 in DNA: TGCGCCAGCAGCCGAGAGGACCCCAGCTATGAGCAGTTCTTC. The chain has TRBV5-1 and TRBJ2-1; D is unresolved. The germline gives CDR1 SGHRS, CDR2 YFSETQ. CDR3 length: 14 residues. The V and J ends lost 4 bases and 8 bases respectively, with 16 bases between them.

DNA of the CDR3: TGTGCCAGCAGTTGGCAGGGTAGGGGGAACTATGGCTACACCTTC. Encoded protein: CASSWQGRGNYGYTF. This rearrangement joins TRBV27 to TRBJ1-2; possible D gene TRBD1, 6 bases. CDR1 and CDR2 (germline): MNHEY, SMNVEV (reference sequence). The CDR3 runs to 15 residues. V was cut by 4 bases and J by 2 bases, with 14 bases left in between.

This clone was observed a few times. The chain couples TRBV18 to TRBJ1-4; no clear D gene. CDR3 length: 15 amino acids. CDR1 and CDR2 from the germline V gene are KGHSH and LQKENI. V gave up 1 base and J gave up 3 bases, with 9 bases separating them. CDR3 sequence: CASSPLQGPNEKLFF. As DNA, the CDR3 is TGTGCCAGCTCACCACTTCAAGGACCTAATGAAAAACTGTTTTTT. Using reference TRBV18 and TRBJ1-4 for the parts outside the CDR3, the full variable domain is NAGVMQNPRHLVRRRGQEARLRCSPMKGHSHVYWYRQLPEEGLKFMVYLQKENIIDESGMPKERFSAEFPKEGPSILRIQQVVRGDSAAYFCASSPLQGPNEKLFFGSGTQLSVL.

V and J are TRBV10-3 and TRBJ1-6; D call uncertain. Germline-derived CDR1 and CDR2 are ENHRY and SYGVKD. CDR3 size: 16 residues. V dropped 6 bases and J dropped 7 bases, with 19 bases sitting between them. The CDR3 region has the DNA TGTGCCATCAGCCTCTCCGGGCCGTCGGGGAATTCACCCCTCCACTTT. It translates to CAISLSGPSGNSPLHF.

This clone was counted a few times. The J gene is TRBJ2-1, the V gene TRBV5-1; 9 bases agree with TRBD1. The CDR3 loop spans 15 amino acids. V gave up 3 bases and J gave up 4 bases; unmatched junction bases: 5. Germline CDR1 SGHRS, CDR2 YFSETQ. The CDR3 DNA follows: TGCGCCAGCAGCTCTACCGGGACAGGGTACAATGAGCAGTTCTTC. Amino acid sequence: CASSSTGTGYNEQFF.

The rearrangement joins TRBV7-2 to TRBJ2-3; D might be TRBD2 (6 bases). Trimming pared 0 bases from V and 5 bases from J, leaving 12 bases between. Germline lookup yields CDR1 SGHTA and CDR2 FQGNSA. The CDR3 extends over 15 amino acids. CDR3 protein: CASSLALTGGDTQYF. DNA for the CDR3: TGTGCCAGCAGCTTAGCGCTTACCGGGGGAGATACGCAGTATTTT.